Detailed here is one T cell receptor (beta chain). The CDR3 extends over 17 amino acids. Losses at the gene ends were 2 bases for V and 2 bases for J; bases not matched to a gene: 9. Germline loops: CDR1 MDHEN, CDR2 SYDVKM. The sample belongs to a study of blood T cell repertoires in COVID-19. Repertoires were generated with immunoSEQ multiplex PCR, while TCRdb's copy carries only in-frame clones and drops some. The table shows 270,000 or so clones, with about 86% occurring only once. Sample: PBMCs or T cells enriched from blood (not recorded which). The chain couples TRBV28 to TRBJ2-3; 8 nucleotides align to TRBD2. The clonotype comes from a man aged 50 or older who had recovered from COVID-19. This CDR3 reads CASSLNPLAAHTDTQYF. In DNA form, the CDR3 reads TGTGCCAGCAGTTTAAATCCACTAGCGGCTCACACAGATACGCAGTATTTT.